This TCR beta chain was sequenced during a study of blood T cells in healthy people across ages. At least ten counts were recorded for this clonotype. As yet, its antigen is unknown. PBMCs, at least 7 million per sample, were isolated. Total RNA, at least 5.5 micrograms per sample, came from PBMCs. Primed by a sample-barcoded 5' primer and a J-beta primer mix, a second PCR proceeded for 7 to 11 cycles. Each CDR3 protein is one row after TCRdb ran MiXCR on the 5' RACE reads. The sample shows roughly 570,000 distinct CDR3 sequences, approximately 25% of them seen only once. Overall study results and limits: Long-lived donors had more naive CD4+ cells and higher diversity than aged donors. Not knowing donor CMV status may have confounded expanded clonotype changes.

The TCR sequence derives from a woman in her 70s in good health. Sequenced sample: blood.

The CDR3 DNA follows: TGTGCCAGCCAACGCCTCGTAGTGACAGAGAGCTACACCTTC. Protein sequence: CASQRLVVTESYTF. V gene TRBV2 combines with J gene TRBJ1-2; TRBD1 might be the D (5 bases). The V end was cut by 8 bases, the J end by 9 bases, with 22 bases between. Germline CDR1 and CDR2: SNHLY and FYNNEI. The CDR3 is 14 residues long.